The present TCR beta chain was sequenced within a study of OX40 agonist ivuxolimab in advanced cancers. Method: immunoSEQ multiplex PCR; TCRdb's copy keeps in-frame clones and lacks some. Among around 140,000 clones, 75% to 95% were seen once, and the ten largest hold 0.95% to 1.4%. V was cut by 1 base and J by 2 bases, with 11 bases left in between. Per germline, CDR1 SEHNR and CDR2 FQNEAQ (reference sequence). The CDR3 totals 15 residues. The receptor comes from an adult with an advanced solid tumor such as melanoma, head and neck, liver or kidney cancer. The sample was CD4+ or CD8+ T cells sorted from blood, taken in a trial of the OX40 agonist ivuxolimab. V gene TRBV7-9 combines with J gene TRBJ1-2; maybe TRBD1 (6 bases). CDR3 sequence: CASSLVGATNYGYTF. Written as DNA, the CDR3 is TGTGCCAGCAGCTTAGTGGGGGCTACAAACTATGGCTACACCTTC.